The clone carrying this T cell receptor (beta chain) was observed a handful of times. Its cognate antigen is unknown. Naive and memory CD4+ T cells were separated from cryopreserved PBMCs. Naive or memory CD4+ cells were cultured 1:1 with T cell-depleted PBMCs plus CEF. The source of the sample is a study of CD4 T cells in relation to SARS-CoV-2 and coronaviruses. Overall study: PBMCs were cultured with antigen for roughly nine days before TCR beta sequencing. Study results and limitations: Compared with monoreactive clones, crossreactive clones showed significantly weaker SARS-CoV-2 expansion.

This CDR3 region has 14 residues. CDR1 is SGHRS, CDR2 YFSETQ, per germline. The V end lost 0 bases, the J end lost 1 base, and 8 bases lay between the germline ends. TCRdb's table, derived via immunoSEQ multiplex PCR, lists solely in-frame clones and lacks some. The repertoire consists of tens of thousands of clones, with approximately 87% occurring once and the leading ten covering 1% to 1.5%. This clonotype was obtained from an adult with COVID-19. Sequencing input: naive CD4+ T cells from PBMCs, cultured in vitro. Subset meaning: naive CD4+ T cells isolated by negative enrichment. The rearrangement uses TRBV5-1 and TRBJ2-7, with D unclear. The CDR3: CASSLVSLSYEQYF. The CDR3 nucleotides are TGCGCCAGCAGCTTGGTGTCTTTGTCCTACGAGCAGTACTTC.